The rows below give T cell receptor beta chains drawn from one sample of a study of control samples from healthy donors and cancer patients. Profiled with immunoSEQ multiplex PCR; TCRdb holds only in-frame clones, not every one. The sample has 100,000 to 120,000 clones, around nine tenths seen once. Sequencing used PBMCs. The receptors originated from a woman aged 60 to 75 with lung cancer. CDR3s include the opening cysteine and the closing phenylalanine or tryptophan. D genes are given only for firm matches. Clone size, where shown, is once, few, many, or a class for clones that have expanded.

CDR3: CASSLDGVDQPQHF
DNA: TGTGCCAGCAGCCTGGATGGGGTCGATCAGCCCCAGCATTTT
D: -
V: TRBV9
size: -
J: TRBJ1-5

CDR3: CASSLDSGVSYNEQFF
DNA: TGTGCCAGCAGCTTAGATAGCGGGGTATCATACAATGAGCAGTTCTTC
D: TRBD2
V: TRBV5-5
size: once
J: TRBJ2-1

CDR3: CASTVARGAQPQHF
DNA: TGTGCCAGCACCGTGGCAAGGGGAGCTCAGCCCCAGCATTTT
D: -
V: TRBV6-5
size: once
J: TRBJ1-5

CDR3: CASTTGYGTGGYQPQHF
DNA: TGTGCCAGCACCACAGGCTATGGGACAGGGGGGTACCAGCCCCAGCATTTT
D: TRBD1
V: TRBV28
size: -
J: TRBJ1-5

CDR3: CASSPLAGGGSDYGYTF
DNA: TGTGCCAGCAGCCCGTTAGCAGGGGGTGGGTCGGACTATGGCTACACCTTC
D: TRBD1
V: TRBV7-9
size: once
J: TRBJ1-2

CDR3: CASSQYLSYEQYF
DNA: TGTGCCAGCAGTCAATATCTAAGCTACGAGCAGTACTTC
D: -
V: TRBV6-2/TRBV6-3
size: -
J: TRBJ2-7

CDR3: CASSDWAIRSYEQYF
DNA: TGTGCCAGCAGTGATTGGGCCATCCGCTCCTACGAGCAGTACTTC
D: -
V: TRBV6-1
size: -
J: TRBJ2-7

CDR3: CASSPSWNTEAFF
DNA: TGTGCCAGCAGCCCATCGTGGAACACTGAAGCTTTCTTT
D: -
V: TRBV6-2/TRBV6-3
size: -
J: TRBJ1-1

CDR3: CASSTSANEQFF
DNA: TGTGCCAGCAGCACGTCGGCCAATGAGCAGTTCTTC
D: -
V: TRBV7-9
size: -
J: TRBJ2-1

CDR3: CASSIDLWATYGYTF
DNA: TGTGCCAGTAGTATAGATCTGTGGGCTACCTATGGCTACACCTTC
D: -
V: TRBV19
size: -
J: TRBJ1-2

CDR3: CATSDFKGLLGWETQYF
DNA: TGTGCCACCAGTGATTTTAAGGGACTACTGGGGTGGGAGACCCAGTACTTC
D: TRBD2
V: TRBV24-1
size: -
J: TRBJ2-5

CDR3: CASSQSGEGTEAFF
DNA: TGTGCCAGCAGCCAGTCAGGGGAGGGCACTGAAGCTTTCTTT
D: -
V: TRBV21-1
size: -
J: TRBJ1-1

CDR3: CASSQGGGRTEAFF
DNA: TGTGCCAGCAGCCAAGGGGGGGGGCGTACTGAAGCTTTCTTT
D: -
V: TRBV3-1/TRBV3-2
size: -
J: TRBJ1-1

CDR3: CASSERGPSNTEAFF
DNA: TGTGCCAGCAGTGAAAGGGGTCCTTCGAACACTGAAGCTTTCTTT
D: -
V: TRBV25-1
size: -
J: TRBJ1-1

CDR3: CATGGTGGRDEQFF
DNA: TGTGCTACCGGCGGGACAGGGGGGCGCGATGAGCAGTTCTTC
D: TRBD1
V: TRBV2
size: -
J: TRBJ2-1

CDR3: CASSYGPPGGNTIYF
DNA: TGTGCCAGCAGCTACGGACCCCCTGGGGGAAACACCATATATTTT
D: -
V: TRBV7-2
size: -
J: TRBJ1-3

CDR3: CASSDINEQFF
DNA: TGTGCCAGCAGTGACATCAATGAGCAGTTCTTC
D: -
V: TRBV2
size: -
J: TRBJ2-1

CDR3: CAWSGGGNQPQHF
DNA: TGTGCCTGGAGTGGGGGGGGCAATCAGCCCCAGCATTTT
D: -
V: TRBV30
size: -
J: TRBJ1-5

CDR3: CAISEWLSGGQETQYF
DNA: TGTGCCATCAGTGAGTGGCTTAGCGGGGGCCAAGAGACCCAGTACTTC
D: TRBD2
V: TRBV10-3
size: once
J: TRBJ2-5

CDR3: CASSPPPGVGNTIYF
DNA: TGTGCCAGCTCACCACCGCCCGGGGTTGGAAACACCATATATTTT
D: -
V: TRBV18
size: -
J: TRBJ1-3